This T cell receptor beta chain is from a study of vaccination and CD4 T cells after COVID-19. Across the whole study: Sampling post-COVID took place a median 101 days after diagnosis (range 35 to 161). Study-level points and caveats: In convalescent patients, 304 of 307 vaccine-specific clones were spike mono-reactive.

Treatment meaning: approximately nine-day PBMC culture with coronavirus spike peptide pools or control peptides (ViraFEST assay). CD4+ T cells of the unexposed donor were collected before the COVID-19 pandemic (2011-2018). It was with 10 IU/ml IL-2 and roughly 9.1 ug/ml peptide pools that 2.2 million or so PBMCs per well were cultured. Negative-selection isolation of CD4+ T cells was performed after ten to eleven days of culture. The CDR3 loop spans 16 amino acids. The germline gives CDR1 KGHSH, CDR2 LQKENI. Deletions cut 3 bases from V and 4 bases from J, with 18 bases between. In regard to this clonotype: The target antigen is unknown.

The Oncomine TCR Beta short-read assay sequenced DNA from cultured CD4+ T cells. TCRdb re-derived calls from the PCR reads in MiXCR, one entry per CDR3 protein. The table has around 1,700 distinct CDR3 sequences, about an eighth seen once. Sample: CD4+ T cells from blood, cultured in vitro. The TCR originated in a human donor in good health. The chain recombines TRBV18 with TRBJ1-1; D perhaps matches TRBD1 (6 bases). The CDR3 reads CASSPTREGVRTEAFF. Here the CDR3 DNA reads TGTGCCAGCTCACCGACCCGGGAGGGGGTTCGCACTGAAGCTTTCTTT.